This T cell receptor beta chain emerged from a study of T cell responses to AZD1222 COVID-19 vaccine. Whole-study context: Pooling covered second doses at about 4 or about 12 weeks.

The germline gives CDR1 SGHDT, CDR2 YYEEEE. This CDR3 region has 15 residues. The germline V and J ends were trimmed by 4 bases and 4 bases, with 18 bases remaining between them. The study's findings and limits: Spike-specific TCR depth and breadth grew after two AZD1222 doses.

The sample holds one count of this clone. Its antigen remains unidentified. The protocol was immunoSEQ multiplex PCR, while the TCRdb copy is restricted to in-frame clones and leaves out a portion. The table includes about 160,000 clones, about 91% detected once. The receptor's source is an adult in good health. The rearrangement uses TRBV5-6 and TRBJ2-7, with D perhaps matching TRBD2 (5 bases). The sequenced sample was peripheral blood, obtained on day 0 of AZD1222 vaccination. The chain's CDR3 is CASSPGPNGGYEQYF. The CDR3 DNA follows: TGTGCCAGCAGCCCGGGCCCTAACGGAGGATACGAGCAGTACTTC.